This T cell receptor (beta chain) appears in the sequencing data of a study of blood T cell repertoires in COVID-19. TCRdb's table, derived via immunoSEQ multiplex PCR, lists solely in-frame clones and lacks some. The data show 99,000 or so clones, around 81% seen once. V was shortened by 5 bases and J by 0 bases, with 13 bases between the two germline ends. The CDR3 has 16 residues. Germline loops: CDR1 SGHTA, CDR2 FQGNSA. The sample taken for sequencing was peripheral blood. This chain connects TRBV7-2 to TRBJ2-2; TRBD1 is a possible D gene (5 bases). This clonotype was obtained from a man aged 80 or over with acute or convalescent COVID-19. The CDR3 loop reads CASSLQGRTNTGELFF. In nucleotides, the CDR3 is TGTGCCAGCAGCCTTCAGGGTAGGACGAACACCGGGGAGCTGTTTTTT.